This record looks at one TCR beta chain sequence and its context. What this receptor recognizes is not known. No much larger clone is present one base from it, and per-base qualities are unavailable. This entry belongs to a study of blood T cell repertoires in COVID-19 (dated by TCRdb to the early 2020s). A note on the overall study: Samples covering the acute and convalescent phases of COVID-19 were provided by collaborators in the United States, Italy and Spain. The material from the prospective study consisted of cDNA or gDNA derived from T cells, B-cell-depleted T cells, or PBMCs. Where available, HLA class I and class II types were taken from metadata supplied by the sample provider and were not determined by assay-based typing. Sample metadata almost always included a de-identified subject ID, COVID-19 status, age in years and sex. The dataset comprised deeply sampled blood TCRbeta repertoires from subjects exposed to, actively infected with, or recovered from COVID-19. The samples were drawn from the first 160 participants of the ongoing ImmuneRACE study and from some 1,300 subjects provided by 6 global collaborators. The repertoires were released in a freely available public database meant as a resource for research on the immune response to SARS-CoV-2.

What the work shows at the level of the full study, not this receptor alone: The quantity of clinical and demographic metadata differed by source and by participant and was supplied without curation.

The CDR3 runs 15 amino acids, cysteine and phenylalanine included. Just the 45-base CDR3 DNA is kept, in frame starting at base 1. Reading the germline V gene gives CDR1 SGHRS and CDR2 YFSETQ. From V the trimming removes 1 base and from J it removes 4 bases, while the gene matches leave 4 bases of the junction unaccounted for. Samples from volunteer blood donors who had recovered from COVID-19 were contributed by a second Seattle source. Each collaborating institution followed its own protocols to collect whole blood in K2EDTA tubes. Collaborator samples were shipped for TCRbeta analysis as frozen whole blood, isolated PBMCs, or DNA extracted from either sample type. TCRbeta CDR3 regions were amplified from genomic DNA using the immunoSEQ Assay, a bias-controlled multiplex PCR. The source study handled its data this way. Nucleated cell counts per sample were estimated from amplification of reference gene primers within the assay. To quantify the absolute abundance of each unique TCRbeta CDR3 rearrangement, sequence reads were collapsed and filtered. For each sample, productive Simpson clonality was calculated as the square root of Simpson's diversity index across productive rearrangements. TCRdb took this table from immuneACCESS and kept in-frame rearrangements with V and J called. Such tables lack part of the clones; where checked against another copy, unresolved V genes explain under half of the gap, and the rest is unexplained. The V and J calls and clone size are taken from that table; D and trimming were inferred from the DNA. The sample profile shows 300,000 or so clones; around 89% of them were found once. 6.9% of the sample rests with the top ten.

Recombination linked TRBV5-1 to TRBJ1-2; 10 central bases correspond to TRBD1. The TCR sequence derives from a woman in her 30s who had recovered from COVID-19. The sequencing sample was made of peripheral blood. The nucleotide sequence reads TGCGCCAGCAGCTTGTCCGGGACAGGGGTCTATGGCTACACCTTC. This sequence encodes CASSLSGTGVYGYTF.